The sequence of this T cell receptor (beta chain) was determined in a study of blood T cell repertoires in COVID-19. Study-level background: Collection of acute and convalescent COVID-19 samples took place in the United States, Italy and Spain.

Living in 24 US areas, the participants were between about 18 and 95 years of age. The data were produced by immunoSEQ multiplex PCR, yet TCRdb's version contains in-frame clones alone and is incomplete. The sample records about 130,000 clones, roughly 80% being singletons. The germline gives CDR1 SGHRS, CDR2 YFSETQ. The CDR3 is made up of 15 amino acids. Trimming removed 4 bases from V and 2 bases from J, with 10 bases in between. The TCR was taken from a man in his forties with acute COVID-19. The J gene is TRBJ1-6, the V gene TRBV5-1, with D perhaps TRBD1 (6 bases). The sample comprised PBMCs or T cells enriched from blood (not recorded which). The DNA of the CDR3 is TGCGCCAGCAGCGCCACAGGGACCTATAATTCACCCCTCCACTTT. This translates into CASSATGTYNSPLHF.